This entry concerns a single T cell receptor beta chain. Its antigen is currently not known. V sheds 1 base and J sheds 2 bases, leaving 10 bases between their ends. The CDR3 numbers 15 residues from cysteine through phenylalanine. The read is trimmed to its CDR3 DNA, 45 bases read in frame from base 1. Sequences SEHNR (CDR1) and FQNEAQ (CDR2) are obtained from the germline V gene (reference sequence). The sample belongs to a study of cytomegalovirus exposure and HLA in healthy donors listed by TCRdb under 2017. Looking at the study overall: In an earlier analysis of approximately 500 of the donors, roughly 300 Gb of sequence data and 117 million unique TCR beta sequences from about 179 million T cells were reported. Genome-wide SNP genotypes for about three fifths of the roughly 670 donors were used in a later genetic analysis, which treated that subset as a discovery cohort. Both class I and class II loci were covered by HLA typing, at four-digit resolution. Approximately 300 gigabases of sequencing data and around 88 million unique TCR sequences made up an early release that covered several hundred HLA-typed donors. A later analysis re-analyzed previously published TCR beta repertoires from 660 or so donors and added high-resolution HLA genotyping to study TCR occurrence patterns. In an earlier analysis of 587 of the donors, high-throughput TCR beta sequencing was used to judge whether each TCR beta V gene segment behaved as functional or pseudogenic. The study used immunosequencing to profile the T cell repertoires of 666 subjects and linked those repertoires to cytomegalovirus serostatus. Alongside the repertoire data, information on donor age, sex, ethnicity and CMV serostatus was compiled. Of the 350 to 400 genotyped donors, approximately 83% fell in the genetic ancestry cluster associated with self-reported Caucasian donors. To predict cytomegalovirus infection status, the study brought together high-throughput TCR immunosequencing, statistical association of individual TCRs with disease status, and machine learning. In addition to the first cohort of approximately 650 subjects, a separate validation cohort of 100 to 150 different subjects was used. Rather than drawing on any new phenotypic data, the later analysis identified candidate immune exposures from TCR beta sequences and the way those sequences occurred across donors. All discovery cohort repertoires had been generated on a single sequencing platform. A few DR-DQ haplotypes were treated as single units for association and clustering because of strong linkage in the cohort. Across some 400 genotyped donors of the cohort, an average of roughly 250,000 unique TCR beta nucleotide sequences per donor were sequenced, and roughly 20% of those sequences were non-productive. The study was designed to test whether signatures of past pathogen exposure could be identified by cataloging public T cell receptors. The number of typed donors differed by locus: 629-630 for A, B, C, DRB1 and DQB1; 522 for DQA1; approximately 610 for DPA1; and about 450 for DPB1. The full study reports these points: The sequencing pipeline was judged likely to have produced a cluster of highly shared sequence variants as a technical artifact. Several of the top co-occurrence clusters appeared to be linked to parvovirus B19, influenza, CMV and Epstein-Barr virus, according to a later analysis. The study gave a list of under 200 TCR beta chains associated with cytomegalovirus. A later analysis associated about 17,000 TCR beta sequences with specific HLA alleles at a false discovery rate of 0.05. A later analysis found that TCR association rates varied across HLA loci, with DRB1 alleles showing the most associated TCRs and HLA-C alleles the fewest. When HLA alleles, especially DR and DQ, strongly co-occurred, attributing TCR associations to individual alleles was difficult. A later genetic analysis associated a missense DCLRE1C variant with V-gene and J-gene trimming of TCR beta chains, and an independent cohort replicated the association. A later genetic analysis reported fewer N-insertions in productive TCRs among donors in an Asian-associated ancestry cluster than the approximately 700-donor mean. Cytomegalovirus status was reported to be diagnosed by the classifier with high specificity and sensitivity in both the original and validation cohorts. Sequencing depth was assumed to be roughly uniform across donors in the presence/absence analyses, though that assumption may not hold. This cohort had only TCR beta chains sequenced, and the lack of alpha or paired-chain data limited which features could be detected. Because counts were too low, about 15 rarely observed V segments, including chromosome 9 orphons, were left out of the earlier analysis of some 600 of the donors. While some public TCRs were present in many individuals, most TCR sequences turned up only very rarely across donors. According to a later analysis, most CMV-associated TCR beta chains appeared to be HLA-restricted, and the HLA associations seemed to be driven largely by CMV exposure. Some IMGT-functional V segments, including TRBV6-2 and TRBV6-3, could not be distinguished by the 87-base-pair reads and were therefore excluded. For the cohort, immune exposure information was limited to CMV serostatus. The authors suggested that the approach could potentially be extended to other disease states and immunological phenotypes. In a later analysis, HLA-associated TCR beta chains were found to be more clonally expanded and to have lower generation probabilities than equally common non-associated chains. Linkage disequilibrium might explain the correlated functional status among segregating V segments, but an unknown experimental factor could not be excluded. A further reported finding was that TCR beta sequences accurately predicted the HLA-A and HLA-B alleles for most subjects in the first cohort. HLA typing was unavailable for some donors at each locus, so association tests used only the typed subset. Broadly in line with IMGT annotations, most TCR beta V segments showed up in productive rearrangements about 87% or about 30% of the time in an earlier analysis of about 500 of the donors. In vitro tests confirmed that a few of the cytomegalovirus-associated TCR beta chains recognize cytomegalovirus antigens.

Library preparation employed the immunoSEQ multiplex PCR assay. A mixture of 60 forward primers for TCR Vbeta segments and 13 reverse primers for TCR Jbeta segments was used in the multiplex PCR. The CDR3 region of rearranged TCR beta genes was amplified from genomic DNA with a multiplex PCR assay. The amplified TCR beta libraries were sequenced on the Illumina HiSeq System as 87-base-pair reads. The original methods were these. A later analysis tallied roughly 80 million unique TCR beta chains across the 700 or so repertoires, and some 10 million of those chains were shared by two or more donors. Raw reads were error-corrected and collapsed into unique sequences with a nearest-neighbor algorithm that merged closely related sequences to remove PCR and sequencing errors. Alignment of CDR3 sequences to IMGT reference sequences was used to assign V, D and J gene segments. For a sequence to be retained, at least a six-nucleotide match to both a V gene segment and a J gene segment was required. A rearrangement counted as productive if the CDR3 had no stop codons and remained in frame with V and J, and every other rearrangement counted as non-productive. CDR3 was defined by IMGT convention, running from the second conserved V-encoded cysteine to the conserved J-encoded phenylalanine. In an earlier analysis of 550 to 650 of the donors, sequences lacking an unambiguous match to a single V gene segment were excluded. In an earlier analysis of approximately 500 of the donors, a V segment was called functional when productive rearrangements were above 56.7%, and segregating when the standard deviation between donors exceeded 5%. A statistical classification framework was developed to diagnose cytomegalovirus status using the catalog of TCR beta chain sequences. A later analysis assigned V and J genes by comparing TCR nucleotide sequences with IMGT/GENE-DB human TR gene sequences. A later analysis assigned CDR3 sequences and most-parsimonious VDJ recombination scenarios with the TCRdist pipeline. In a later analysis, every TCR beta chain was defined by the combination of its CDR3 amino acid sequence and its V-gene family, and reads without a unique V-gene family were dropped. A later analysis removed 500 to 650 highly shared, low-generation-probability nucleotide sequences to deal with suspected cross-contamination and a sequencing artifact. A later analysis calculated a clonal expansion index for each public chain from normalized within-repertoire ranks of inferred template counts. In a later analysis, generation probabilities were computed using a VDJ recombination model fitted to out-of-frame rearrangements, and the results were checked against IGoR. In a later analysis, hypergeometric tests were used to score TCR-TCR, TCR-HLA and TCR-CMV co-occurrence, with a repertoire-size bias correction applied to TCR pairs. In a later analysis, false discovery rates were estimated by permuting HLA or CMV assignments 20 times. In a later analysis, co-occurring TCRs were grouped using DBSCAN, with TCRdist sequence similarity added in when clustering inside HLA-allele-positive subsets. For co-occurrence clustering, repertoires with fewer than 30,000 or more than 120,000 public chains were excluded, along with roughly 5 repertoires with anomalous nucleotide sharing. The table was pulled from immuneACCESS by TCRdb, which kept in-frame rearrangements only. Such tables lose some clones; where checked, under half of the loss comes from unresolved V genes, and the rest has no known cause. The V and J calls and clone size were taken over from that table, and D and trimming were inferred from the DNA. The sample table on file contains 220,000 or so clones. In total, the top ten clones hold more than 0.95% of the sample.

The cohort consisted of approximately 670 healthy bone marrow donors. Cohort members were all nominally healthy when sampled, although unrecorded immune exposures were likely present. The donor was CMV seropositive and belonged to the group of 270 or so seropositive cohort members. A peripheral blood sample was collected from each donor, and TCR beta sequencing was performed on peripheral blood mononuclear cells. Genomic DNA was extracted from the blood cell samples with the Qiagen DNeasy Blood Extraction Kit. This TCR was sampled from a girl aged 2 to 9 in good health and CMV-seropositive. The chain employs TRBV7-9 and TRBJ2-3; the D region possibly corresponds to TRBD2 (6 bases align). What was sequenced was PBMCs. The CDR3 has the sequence CASSLGRDDTDTQYF. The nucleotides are TGTGCCAGCAGCTTAGGGCGGGACGACACAGATACGCAGTATTTT.